This T cell receptor (beta chain) was profiled in a study of CD8 T cells in ankylosing spondylitis. TCRdb analysed the 5' RACE reads with MiXCR anew, one entry per CDR3 protein. The sample yields around 130,000 distinct CDR3 sequences, 6.5% to 9% seen once. Per the germline V gene, CDR1 is SGHTA and CDR2 is FQGNSA. The J segment lost 4 bases and the V segment lost 8 bases, leaving 11 bases of the junction unmatched. The CDR3 loop spans 15 amino acids. This clonotype was found many times. The chain has TRBV7-2 and TRBJ1-3; 7 nucleotides line up with TRBD1. The sequence was collected from a male donor with ankylosing spondylitis or in good health (not recorded which). Sequenced input: blood, either unsorted or a sorted T cell fraction (not recorded which). The CDR3 coding sequence is TGTGCCAGCCACGTAGGAGGGGGCGGAGGAAACACCATATATTTT. Amino acids: CASHVGGGGGNTIYF.